The 21 T cell receptor beta chains given below trace back to one sample, sequenced in a study of cytomegalovirus exposure and HLA in healthy donors. PCR amplification relied on 60 Vbeta primers (plus 13 Jbeta primers). The data were produced by immunoSEQ multiplex PCR, yet TCRdb's version contains in-frame clones alone and is incomplete. The sample consists of 180,000 or so clones, about four fifths of them appearing once. Material: PBMCs. The receptors come from a woman aged 30 to 39 in good health and CMV-seronegative.

This chain uses TRBV6-6 with TRBJ1-2; TRBD1 matches 9 bases. The trim removed 4 bases at V and 7 bases at J, leaving 7 bases unmatched. This CDR3 is 14 amino acids long. Germline CDR1 MNHNY, CDR2 SVGAGI (reference sequence). Written as DNA, the CDR3 is TGTGCCAGCAGTTCTTTGGACAGGGGCTTTGGCTACACCTTC. This translates into CASSSLDRGFGYTF.

V gene TRBV27 combines with J gene TRBJ2-4; TRBD2 matches at 12 bases. Losses at the gene ends were 5 bases for V and 2 bases for J; bases not matched to a gene: 16. The germline CDR1 and CDR2 sequences are MNHEY and SMNVEV (reference sequence). CDR3 length: 20 residues. CDR3 DNA sequence: TGTGCCAGCAGTCCCCGACTAGCGGGGGATCTAGCCCGGTCCAAAAACATTCAGTACTTC. It translates to CASSPRLAGDLARSKNIQYF.

The genes are TRBV5-1 and TRBJ2-5; unclear D gene. CDR3 length: 14 amino acids. The V gene lost 2 bases and the J gene lost 0 bases, with 8 bases spanning the gap. CDR1 and CDR2 from the germline V gene are SGHRS and YFSETQ. DNA for the CDR3: TGCGCCAGCAGCTTTGTGGCAGACCAAGAGACCCAGTACTTC. Its protein product is CASSFVADQETQYF. Using reference TRBV5-1 and TRBJ2-5 for the parts outside the CDR3, the full variable domain is KAGVTQTPRYLIKTRGQQVTLSCSPISGHRSVSWYQQTPGQGLQFLFEYFSETQRNKGNFPGRFSGRQFSNSRSEMNVSTLELGDSALYLCASSFVADQETQYFGPGTRLLVL.

The rearrangement links TRBV4-1 to TRBJ2-5, with 9 bases fitting TRBD2. V gave up 2 bases and J gave up 6 bases; unmatched junction bases: 10. Germline CDR1 and CDR2: MGHRA and YSYEKL. This CDR3 contains 16 residues. In DNA, the CDR3 is TGCGCCAGCAGCCAACCCGGGACTAGCAGTAAGAAGACCCAGTACTTC. Protein product: CASSQPGTSSKKTQYF.

This clone was picked up one time. V gene TRBV7-3 combines with J gene TRBJ2-7; a possible D gene is TRBD1 (6 bases). Germline lookup yields CDR1 SGHTA and CDR2 FQGTGA. V lost 3 bases and J lost 0, with 9 bases in between. The CDR3 runs to 14 residues. The chain's CDR3 is CASSLDRTSYEQYF. The CDR3 DNA sequence: TGTGCCAGCAGCTTGGACAGAACCTCCTACGAGCAGTACTTC.

The chain links TRBV7-3 to TRBJ1-1; no definite D call. Germline V gene lookup returns CDR1 SGHTA and CDR2 FQGTGA. There are 14 residues in the CDR3. Trimming removed 1 base from V and 1 base from J, with 7 bases in between. In nucleotides, the CDR3 is TGTGCCAGCAGCTTAATCAGGTGGAACACTGAAGCTTTCTTT. Protein: CASSLIRWNTEAFF.

The chain joins TRBV21-1 to TRBJ2-3; the table assigns TRBD2, which was not confirmed against the DNA. TRBV21-1 constitutes a pseudogene. The CDR3 has 23 amino acids. The CDR3 DNA sequence: TGTGCCAGCAGCAAACAATGTGACAGCGACAGGTTGGGACTAGCGGGGGGTATCCATACGCAGTATTTT. Translating gives CASSKQCDSDRLGLAGGIHTQYF.

DNA of the CDR3: TGTGCCAGCAGTGGACTAGCGGGGGGACCGGGAGAGACCCAGTACTTC. This translates into CASSGLAGGPGETQYF. V usage is TRBV6-1 and J usage is TRBJ2-5; 13 bases line up with TRBD2. CDR1 and CDR2 (germline): MNHNS, SASEGT. J gave up 4 bases and V 4 bases, and 6 bases lay outside the gene matches. This CDR3 spans 16 amino acids.

This chain connects TRBV25-1 to TRBJ1-1, with D uncertain. The length of the CDR3 is 18 residues. Trimming took 3 bases from V and 4 from J, leaving 24 bases between them. CDR1 MGHDK and CDR2 SYGVNS come from the germline V gene. CDR3 coding DNA: TGTGCCAGCAGTGACTCCCAATTCCCGGAGGGAAGAGGCACTGAAGCTTTCTTT. Translation gives CASSDSQFPEGRGTEAFF.

The V gene is TRBV18, the J gene TRBJ1-1; a possible D gene is TRBD1 (6 bases). The germline gives CDR1 KGHSH, CDR2 LQKENI. Deletions cut 5 bases from V and 5 bases from J, with 24 bases between. The CDR3 covers 17 residues. CDR3 protein: CASSIILESGRGTEAFF. The CDR3, as DNA: TGTGCCAGCTCAATTATTCTCGAAAGCGGCAGGGGTACTGAAGCTTTCTTT. Combining the CDR3 with reference TRBV18 and TRBJ1-1 gives the whole variable domain NAGVMQNPRHLVRRRGQEARLRCSPMKGHSHVYWYRQLPEEGLKFMVYLQKENIIDESGMPKERFSAEFPKEGPSILRIQQVVRGDSAAYFCASSIILESGRGTEAFFGQGTRLTVV.

The V gene is TRBV5-6, the J gene TRBJ2-3, with TRBD1 matching 7 bases. CDR3 length: 15 residues. In germline, CDR1 is SGHDT, CDR2 YYEEEE. The ends lost 2 bases at V and 2 bases at J; junction bases unmatched: 5. Here the CDR3 DNA reads TGTGCCAGCAGCTTATACAGGGGACCCACAGATACGCAGTATTTT. This encodes CASSLYRGPTDTQYF.

This clone was observed a single time. The V gene is TRBV5-1, the J gene TRBJ2-7; TRBD1 matches 12 bases. The CDR3 spans 18 residues. J gave up 5 bases and V 4 bases, and 16 bases lay outside the gene matches. Per the germline V gene, CDR1 is SGHRS and CDR2 is YFSETQ. CDR3 sequence reads: CASSGGTGGARRANEQYF. CDR3 sequence (DNA): TGCGCCAGCAGCGGGGGGACAGGGGGCGCGAGAAGGGCTAACGAGCAGTACTTC.

This rearrangement joins TRBV6-1 to TRBJ1-1; D gene ambiguous. The CDR3 loop spans 13 amino acids. Germline V gene data show CDR1 as MNHNS and CDR2 as SASEGT. V was cut by 5 bases and J by 6 bases, with 13 bases left in between. CDR3 protein: CASSYGPTPEAFF. The CDR3, as DNA: TGTGCCAGCAGTTATGGGCCCACCCCTGAAGCTTTCTTT.

This clone showed up just once. The chain uses TRBV15 and TRBJ2-5; D unresolved. V was pared by 1 base and J by 5 bases, with 8 bases between. The V gene's germline CDR1 is LNHNV and CDR2 YYDKDF (reference sequence). CDR3 length: 13 amino acids. The CDR3 is CATSRGQLETQYF. CDR3 DNA sequence: TGTGCCACCAGCAGAGGCCAGTTGGAGACCCAGTACTTC.

This chain joins TRBV7-9 and TRBJ2-2, with D possibly matching TRBD2 (5 bases). Germline V CDR1 and CDR2: SEHNR, FQNEAQ (reference sequence). The CDR3 spans 14 residues. Trimming took off 5 bases at V and 5 bases at J, with 12 bases between the two ends. DNA for the CDR3: TGTGCCAGCAGCCCCGGTCGGGGAACCGGGGAGCTGTTTTTT. Residues: CASSPGRGTGELFF.

This clone was counted a few times. V is TRBV4-1 and J is TRBJ2-1, with D possibly matching TRBD2 (6 bases). Trimming pared 0 bases from V and 8 bases from J, leaving 11 bases between. The germline gives CDR1 MGHRA, CDR2 YSYEKL. The CDR3 consists of 14 residues. The CDR3 region has the DNA TGCGCCAGCAGCCAAGAAGGAGGGATAGATGAGCAGTTCTTC. Amino acids: CASSQEGGIDEQFF.

A word on this clone: At one boundary the junction diverges from the germline segment, which might be a read error. The rearrangement joins TRBV30 to TRBJ1-2, with 8 bases fitting TRBD1. The CDR3 runs 14 residues. The germline V gene has CDR1 GTSNPN and CDR2 SVGIG (reference sequence). This CDR3 is CAWSATQGVVDHIF. The CDR3 nucleotides read TGTGCCTGGAGTGCCACACAGGGGGTCGTGGACCATATCTTC.

The chain recombines TRBV5-1 with TRBJ2-6; TRBD1 aligns across 9 bases. The CDR3 length is 14 residues. The trim removed 7 bases at V and 1 base at J, leaving 0 bases unmatched. Germline V lookup: CDR1 SGHRS, CDR2 YFSETQ. The CDR3 loop is CASGTGSGANVLTF. The CDR3 DNA follows: TGCGCCAGCGGGACAGGGTCTGGGGCCAACGTCCTGACTTTC.

This clone was counted a few times. This chain joins TRBV7-2 and TRBJ2-3, with 8 bases lining up with TRBD2. CDR1 is SGHTA and CDR2 is FQGNSA in the germline V gene. The CDR3 loop spans 13 amino acids. V was clipped by 8 bases and J by 0 bases; unmatched bases: 1. The CDR3, as DNA: TGTGCCAGCGGCGGGGGGAGCACAGATACGCAGTATTTT. Translating gives CASGGGSTDTQYF.

The chain recombines TRBV6-4 with TRBJ2-3, with a weak D call TRBD1 (6 bases). In germline, CDR1 is MRHNA, CDR2 SNTAGT. This CDR3 spans 15 amino acids. V lost 4 bases and J lost 2, with 13 bases in between. The CDR3 DNA is TGTGCCAGCAGTGTTGGGCAGGGACACACAGATACGCAGTATTTT. It is translated as CASSVGQGHTDTQYF.

This rearrangement joins TRBV18 to TRBJ2-7; tentative D call: TRBD1 (6 bases). The CDR3 totals 13 residues. V gave up 5 bases and J gave up 6 bases, with 14 bases separating them. Germline V gene sequence: CDR1 KGHSH, CDR2 LQKENI. The CDR3 DNA reads as TGTGCCAGCTCAAGACAGGAGCTAGGCGAGCAGTACTTC. Protein: CASSRQELGEQYF.